This TCR beta chain comes out of a study of shared clonotypes between healthy human individuals. Study results and caveats: With few donors, the genetic and exposure-history diversity represented was limited. Sorted-subset sequencing, rarefaction showed, was incomplete despite large depth. A handful of donors showed sharing of about 4.7% of naive CD4 clonotypes.

Libraries were prepared by immunoSEQ multiplex PCR; TCRdb keeps only in-frame clonotypes and omits some of them. The data hold over a million clones, with around 78% observed a single time. In the case of this clone: Its specificity is not known.

Germline CDR1 MDHEN, CDR2 SYDVKM. Trimming cost V 4 bases and J 3 bases, with 12 bases left between them. The CDR3 totals 14 residues. The sequencing input was memory CD4+ T cells from PBMCs. Subset here: CD45RA-negative fraction. This receptor was taken from a man between 18 and 35 years old in good health. Some clones in this sample may be carry-over from other donors' samples. The chain is built from TRBV28 and TRBJ1-1; tentatively, D is TRBD1 (5 bases). The CDR3, as DNA: TGTGCCAGCAGTTACGGGACTTCCTACACTGAAGCTTTCTTT. Its translation: CASSYGTSYTEAFF.